This record covers a single T cell receptor (beta chain). Germline V CDR1 and CDR2: LNHNV, YYDKDF (reference sequence). V was trimmed by 2 bases and J by 3 bases, leaving 8 bases between them. This CDR3 comprises 14 residues. The record originates from a study of T cell changes during pregnancy in multiple sclerosis. The assay was immunoSEQ multiplex PCR, and TCRdb's table has in-frame clones only and misses some. The top ten hold 2.8% of the sample, which has 59,000 or so clones, roughly 90% seen once. The TCR originated in a female donor in good health, enrolled as a control in a pregnancy study. The chain uses TRBV15 and TRBJ2-1; D perhaps matches TRBD1 (6 bases). Sequencing used peripheral blood, obtained in the third trimester of pregnancy. The CDR3 region is CATSRWDNYNEQFF. As DNA, the CDR3 is TGTGCCACCAGCAGATGGGACAACTACAATGAGCAGTTCTTC.